This T cell receptor (beta chain) was retrieved from a study of blood T cells in healthy people across ages. Using a J-beta primer mix together with a sample-barcoded 5' primer, a second PCR was run for roughly 6 to 11 cycles. TCRdb re-derived calls from the 5' RACE reads in MiXCR, one entry per CDR3 protein. There are about 1.4 million distinct CDR3 sequences in the sample; approximately 63% occur only once, and roughly 6.3% lies in the top ten. This clonotype has more than one count but fewer than ten. Its antigen is still unknown. Germline CDR1 reads SEHNR; CDR2 reads FQNEAQ (reference sequence). This CDR3 is 15 amino acids long. Study observations and caveats: Naive CD4+ cell counts and diversity both ran higher in long-lived than in aged donors. Diversity figures based on one million T cells were deemed too low.

The source of this sequence is a man aged 18 to 29 in good health. Sequencing used blood. The V call is TRBV7-9, the J call TRBJ2-4; unclear D gene. The last part of the DNA fits TRBJ2-7 better; the J call may be wrong. The CDR3 reads CASSLAQSGLGEQYF. The CDR3 region has the DNA TGTGCCAGCAGCTTAGCGCAGTCGGGCTTGGGCGAGCAGTACTTC.